This T cell receptor beta chain was obtained from a study of cytomegalovirus exposure and HLA in healthy donors. Germline V gene data show CDR1 as LNHDA and CDR2 as SQIVND (reference sequence). V trimming: 7 bases; J trimming: 4 bases; junction bases outside the gene matches: 10. This CDR3 contains 15 residues. Primers included in the PCR were 60 Vbeta and 13 Jbeta primers. In the source study's methods: Approximately 9.9 million shared chains were among the roughly 80 million unique TCR beta chains that a later analysis counted. Libraries were prepared by immunoSEQ multiplex PCR; TCRdb keeps only in-frame clonotypes and omits some of them. That table supplies the V and J calls and clone size; D and trimming were determined from the DNA. The sample includes about 160,000 clones, approximately 82% seen only once; the top ten take 7.5% to 9.5%. General study findings and limits: What was likely a sequencing artifact was a cluster of highly shared sequence variants. Later on, an analysis found that several of the most significant clusters appeared to be linked to common viral pathogens, which included parvovirus B19.

Turning to this clone: Antigen unknown.

This sequence was found in a male donor in good health and CMV-seropositive. The sequenced sample consisted of PBMCs. The chain has TRBV19 and TRBJ1-5, with 7 bases fitting TRBD1. The CDR3 is CASNRLTGENQPQHF. As DNA, the CDR3 is TGTGCCAGTAATCGATTAACAGGGGAGAATCAGCCCCAGCATTTT.